The 27 T cell receptor beta chains below were found in one sample sequenced in a study of control samples from healthy donors and cancer patients. TCRdb keeps only in-frame clones here, not all; method: immunoSEQ multiplex PCR. The profile shows about 120,000 clones, about 89% of them singletons. The source material was blood. The receptors originated from a man between 50 and 59 years old in good health.

The gene calls are TRBV3-1 (or the pseudogene TRBV3-2) and TRBJ1-6; 8 bases line up with TRBD1. J gave up 10 bases and V 6 bases, and 8 bases lay outside the gene matches. This CDR3 comprises 14 residues. In germline, CDR1 is LGHDT, CDR2 YNNKEL (reference sequence). CDR3 bases: TGTGCCAGCAGGCAGACAGGGGTAGGGTCACCCCTCCACTTT. The encoded protein is CASRQTGVGSPLHF.

The chain links TRBV5-1 to TRBJ1-6; D unclear. CDR1 is SGHRS, CDR2 YFSETQ, per germline. The CDR3 length is 14 residues. The V gene lost 1 base and the J gene lost 7 bases, with 9 bases spanning the gap. CDR3 sequence (DNA): TGCGCCAGCAGCTTGACTATTCCGAATTCACCCCTCCACTTT. This gives the protein CASSLTIPNSPLHF.

The V gene is TRBV19, the J gene TRBJ1-5; 8 bases line up with TRBD1. The CDR3 length is 15 residues. Germline CDR1 LNHDA, CDR2 SQIVND (reference sequence). V was pared by 7 bases and J by 0 bases, with 5 bases of the junction left unmatched. The CDR3 reads CASKPTGDSNQPQHF. The CDR3 DNA follows: TGTGCCAGTAAACCGACAGGGGATAGCAATCAGCCCCAGCATTTT. The complete variable domain, with remaining parts taken from reference TRBV19 and TRBJ1-5, reads DGGITQSPKYLFRKEGQNVTLSCEQNLNHDAMYWYRQDPGQGLRLIYYSQIVNDFQKGDIAEGYSVSREKKESFPLTVTSAQKNPTAFYLCASKPTGDSNQPQHFGDGTRLSIL.

The sample holds one count of this clone. V and J are TRBV19 and TRBJ2-1; D possibly corresponds to TRBD1 (7 bases). Trimming took off 5 bases at V and 7 bases at J, with 15 bases between the two ends. The germline V gene has CDR1 LNHDA and CDR2 SQIVND (reference sequence). The CDR3 has 14 residues. CDR3 region: CASSAGQRVNEQFF. CDR3 DNA: TGTGCCAGTAGTGCGGGACAGAGGGTAAATGAGCAGTTCTTC.

The chain joins TRBV5-1 to TRBJ2-5; 8 bases align to TRBD1. Germline values: CDR1 SGHRS, CDR2 YFSETQ. With 4 bases clipped from V and 5 bases from J, the junction kept 7 bases outside the gene matches. This CDR3 is built from 14 residues. This chain's CDR3 is CASSPSTGVETQYF. The CDR3 region has the DNA TGCGCCAGCAGCCCCTCGACAGGGGTGGAGACCCAGTACTTC.

The chain recombines TRBV3-1 (or the pseudogene TRBV3-2) with TRBJ1-6; tentatively, D is TRBD1 (5 bases). Trimming removed 4 bases at V and 7 bases at J, with 14 bases between. CDR3 length: 15 amino acids. Germline-derived CDR1 and CDR2 are LGHDT and YNNKEL (reference sequence). As DNA, the CDR3 is TGTGCCAGCAGCCCTCGGACATGGGGAAATTCACCCCTCCACTTT. Translating it yields CASSPRTWGNSPLHF.

J is TRBJ2-3 and V is TRBV7-9, with TRBD1 as a possible D gene (5 bases). Per the germline V gene, CDR1 is SEHNR and CDR2 is FQNEAQ (reference sequence). The CDR3 covers 17 residues. V was shortened by 2 bases and J by 0 bases, with 15 bases between the two germline ends. DNA of the CDR3: TGTGCCAGCAGCTTAAACCTGCGTGGGGCTAGCACAGATACGCAGTATTTT. As protein: CASSLNLRGASTDTQYF.

The chain links TRBV12-3 or TRBV12-4 to TRBJ1-2; TRBD1 might be the D (5 bases). The ends were cut back, 1 base at V and 6 bases at J, with 9 bases in the middle. The CDR3 totals 13 residues. CDR3 in DNA: TGTGCCAGCAGTTTAGGAGGGGCGAATGGCTACACCTTC. This gives the protein CASSLGGANGYTF.

CDR3 loop: CASSYTSGYQETQYF. The DNA for the CDR3 is TGTGCCAGCAGCTACACTAGCGGGTACCAAGAGACCCAGTACTTC. The V gene is TRBV7-2, the J gene TRBJ2-5; TRBD2 matches 9 bases. J gave up 0 bases and V 4 bases, and 3 bases lay outside the gene matches. Germline CDR1 SGHTA, CDR2 FQGNSA. The CDR3 covers 15 residues.

This clone has just one count. The chain carries TRBV19 and TRBJ2-7; 9 bases align to TRBD1. The V gene's germline CDR1 is LNHDA and CDR2 SQIVND (reference sequence). The CDR3 totals 14 residues. The trim removed 7 bases at V and 4 bases at J, leaving 8 bases unmatched. The chain's CDR3 is CASTAGTGNYEQYF. CDR3 nucleotides: TGTGCCAGTACCGCCGGGACAGGGAATTACGAGCAGTACTTC. The entire variable domain, with the rest obtained from reference TRBV19 and TRBJ2-7, is as follows: DGGITQSPKYLFRKEGQNVTLSCEQNLNHDAMYWYRQDPGQGLRLIYYSQIVNDFQKGDIAEGYSVSREKKESFPLTVTSAQKNPTAFYLCASTAGTGNYEQYFGPGTRLTVT.

The chain recombines TRBV6-5 with TRBJ1-5; D might be TRBD1 (5 bases). Germline-derived CDR1 and CDR2 are MNHEY and SVGAGI. V lost 6 bases and J 4 bases, leaving 13 bases between the germline ends. This CDR3 spans 14 amino acids. In DNA form, the CDR3 reads TGTGCCAGCAGGGGCCGGGGCGGAAATCAGCCCCAGCATTTT. Its translation: CASRGRGGNQPQHF.

The chain has TRBV7-2 and TRBJ2-5; TRBD2 aligns across 11 bases. The CDR3 contains 14 residues. CDR1 and CDR2 from the germline V gene are SGHTA and FQGNSA. V dropped 10 bases and J dropped 4; count of bases not matched to a gene: 8. DNA of the CDR3: TGTGCCACCAAACTAGCGGGGGAGTCAGAGACCCAGTACTTC. Its protein product is CATKLAGESETQYF.

The J gene is TRBJ2-1, the V gene TRBV11-2; D may correspond to TRBD1 or TRBD2 (5 bases each). The CDR3 runs 18 residues. Germline assignment: CDR1 SGHAT and CDR2 FQNNGV. The ends were cut back, 0 bases at V and 5 bases at J, with 20 bases in the middle. CDR3 residues: CASSLDRVGGTAHNEQFF. The CDR3 DNA reads as TGTGCCAGCAGCTTAGATCGCGTTGGGGGAACAGCACACAATGAGCAGTTCTTC.

This clone was seen once. The chain joins TRBV5-6 to TRBJ2-2; 12 bases match TRBD1. The CDR3 is 15 amino acids. With V trimmed by 4 bases and J by 3 bases, 1 base remained unmatched. The germline V gene encodes CDR1 SGHDT and CDR2 YYEEEE. The CDR3 reads CASSRDRGHTGELFF. The CDR3 bases are TGTGCCAGCAGCAGGGACAGGGGGCACACCGGGGAGCTGTTTTTT.

The gene calls are TRBV30 and TRBJ1-1; 10 nucleotides align to TRBD1. The CDR3 totals 13 residues. Germline V lookup: CDR1 GTSNPN, CDR2 SVGIG (reference sequence). CDR3 in DNA: TGTGCGGGGACAGGGGTCATGAACACTGAAGCTTTCTTT. This sequence encodes CAGTGVMNTEAFF.

The chain recombines TRBV30 with TRBJ2-7; 8 bases map to TRBD2. J gave up 7 bases and V 0 bases, and 11 bases lay outside the gene matches. Germline CDR1 is GTSNPN and CDR2 is SVGIG (reference sequence). The CDR3 extends over 15 amino acids. The chain's CDR3 is CAWSVGGAAYIEQYF. The DNA for the CDR3 is TGTGCCTGGAGTGTCGGGGGGGCCGCCTATATTGAGCAGTACTTC.

This clone was recorded many times. The CDR3 coding sequence is TGTGCCAGCAGCCAAGACACGGGGGGGTTCTACGAGCAGTACTTC. It is translated as CASSQDTGGFYEQYF. This chain connects TRBV4-2 to TRBJ2-7; TRBD2 aligns across 8 bases. Trimming at V came to 0 bases and at J to 3 bases, leaving 4 bases not matched to a gene. Germline CDR1 reads LGHNA; CDR2 reads YNFKEQ. The CDR3 has 15 residues.

Points on this clone: The sample holds other DNA sequences that translate to the same CDR3. This rearrangement joins TRBV5-6 to TRBJ1-1, with D uncertain. The CDR3 consists of 13 residues. Trimming cost V 1 base and J 1 base, with 5 bases left between them. The germline V gene has CDR1 SGHDT and CDR2 YYEEEE. The CDR3 DNA reads as TGTGCCAGCAGCTTGCCCAGGAACACTGAAGCTTTCTTT. Protein: CASSLPRNTEAFF. Full variable domain (rest looked up from reference TRBV5-6 and TRBJ1-1): DAGVTQSPTHLIKTRGQQVTLRCSPKSGHDTVSWYQQALGQGPQFIFQYYEEEERQRGNFPDRFSGHQFPNYSSELNVNALLLGDSALYLCASSLPRNTEAFFGQGTRLTVV.

This clone showed up just a few times. The gene calls are TRBV30 and TRBJ2-1, with 9 nucleotides matching TRBD2. CDR1 is GTSNPN and CDR2 is SVGIG in the germline V gene (reference sequence). This CDR3 comprises 18 residues. The trim removed 3 bases at V and 4 bases at J, leaving 16 bases unmatched. CDR3 sequence (DNA): TGTGCCTGGAGCGGTGACTGGGCTAGCGGGGACCTTTACAATGAGCAGTTCTTC. Its protein is CAWSGDWASGDLYNEQFF.

This clone was seen a single time. This chain connects TRBV5-4 to TRBJ1-2; no definite D call. Trimming removed 1 base at V and 3 bases at J, with 7 bases between. Germline CDR1 reads SGHNT; CDR2 reads YYREEE (reference sequence). The CDR3 length is 13 residues. The CDR3 coding sequence is TGTGCCAGCAGCTTGAAAGCGGACTATGGCTACACCTTC. Its protein is CASSLKADYGYTF. Filled out from reference TRBV5-4 and TRBJ1-2, the complete variable domain reads ETGVTQSPTHLIKTRGQQVTLRCSSQSGHNTVSWYQQALGQGPQFIFQYYREEENGRGNFPPRFSGLQFPNYSSELNVNALELDDSALYLCASSLKADYGYTFGSGTRLTVV.

The chain uses TRBV9 and TRBJ2-7, with a possible D match to TRBD1 (6 bases). This CDR3 is 13 amino acids long. Germline V gene data show CDR1 as SGDLS and CDR2 as YYNGEE. V lost 3 bases to trimming and J lost 4 bases, with 11 bases between them. CDR3 bases: TGTGCCAGCAGCGGCCAACAGGGATACGAGCAGTACTTC. Protein sequence: CASSGQQGYEQYF.

The table lists this clone with a few counts. The chain links TRBV14 to TRBJ1-1; no clear D. Per germline, CDR1 SGHDN and CDR2 FVKESK. Trimming took 0 bases from V and 1 from J, leaving 15 bases between them. The CDR3 extends over 17 amino acids. CDR3 sequence (DNA): TGTGCCAGCAGCCAAGATCGTGTGTCGCGGGGGAACACTGAAGCTTTCTTT. Encoded protein: CASSQDRVSRGNTEAFF.

The chain carries TRBV2 and TRBJ2-5; 7 nucleotides align to TRBD1. CDR3 length equals 16 residues. V dropped 0 bases and J dropped 4; count of bases not matched to a gene: 8. Germline V gene data show CDR1 as SNHLY and CDR2 as FYNNEI. The CDR3 spells CASSEAHRGSSETQYF. DNA of the CDR3: TGTGCCAGCAGTGAAGCTCACAGGGGATCTTCAGAGACCCAGTACTTC.

The CDR3 DNA reads as TGTGCCATCAGTGAGGGGGTCGGCGCCTATGGCTACACCTTC. Protein sequence: CAISEGVGAYGYTF. The chain carries TRBV10-3 and TRBJ1-2; no firm D call. The CDR3 covers 14 residues. The ends were cut back, 2 bases at V and 4 bases at J, with 11 bases in the middle. In germline, CDR1 is ENHRY, CDR2 SYGVKD.

The rearrangement joins TRBV21-1 to TRBJ1-5. TRBV21-1 is deemed a pseudogene. The CDR3 loop spans 14 amino acids. CDR3 residues: CASTRASGNQPQHF. The CDR3 DNA reads TGTGCCAGCACCCGGGCCAGTGGCAATCAGCCCCAGCATTTT.

This chain connects TRBV3-1 (or the pseudogene TRBV3-2) to TRBJ2-7, with 7 bases that match TRBD2. The length of the CDR3 is 13 residues. Germline CDR1 reads LGHDT; CDR2 reads YNNKEL (reference sequence). Trimming removed 4 bases from V and 2 bases from J; junction bases left unmatched: 2. The CDR3 region has the DNA TGTGCCAGCAGCCGACGGGGGGCCTACGAGCAGTACTTC. This sequence encodes CASSRRGAYEQYF.

V is TRBV12-5 and J is TRBJ1-2; unclear D gene. The CDR3 spans 13 residues. Trimming cost V 7 bases and J 0 bases, with 9 bases left between them. The germline V gene has CDR1 LGHNT and CDR2 FRNRAP. This chain's CDR3 is CASAPPTNYGYTF. The CDR3 coding sequence is TGTGCTAGTGCCCCACCGACTAACTATGGCTACACCTTC.